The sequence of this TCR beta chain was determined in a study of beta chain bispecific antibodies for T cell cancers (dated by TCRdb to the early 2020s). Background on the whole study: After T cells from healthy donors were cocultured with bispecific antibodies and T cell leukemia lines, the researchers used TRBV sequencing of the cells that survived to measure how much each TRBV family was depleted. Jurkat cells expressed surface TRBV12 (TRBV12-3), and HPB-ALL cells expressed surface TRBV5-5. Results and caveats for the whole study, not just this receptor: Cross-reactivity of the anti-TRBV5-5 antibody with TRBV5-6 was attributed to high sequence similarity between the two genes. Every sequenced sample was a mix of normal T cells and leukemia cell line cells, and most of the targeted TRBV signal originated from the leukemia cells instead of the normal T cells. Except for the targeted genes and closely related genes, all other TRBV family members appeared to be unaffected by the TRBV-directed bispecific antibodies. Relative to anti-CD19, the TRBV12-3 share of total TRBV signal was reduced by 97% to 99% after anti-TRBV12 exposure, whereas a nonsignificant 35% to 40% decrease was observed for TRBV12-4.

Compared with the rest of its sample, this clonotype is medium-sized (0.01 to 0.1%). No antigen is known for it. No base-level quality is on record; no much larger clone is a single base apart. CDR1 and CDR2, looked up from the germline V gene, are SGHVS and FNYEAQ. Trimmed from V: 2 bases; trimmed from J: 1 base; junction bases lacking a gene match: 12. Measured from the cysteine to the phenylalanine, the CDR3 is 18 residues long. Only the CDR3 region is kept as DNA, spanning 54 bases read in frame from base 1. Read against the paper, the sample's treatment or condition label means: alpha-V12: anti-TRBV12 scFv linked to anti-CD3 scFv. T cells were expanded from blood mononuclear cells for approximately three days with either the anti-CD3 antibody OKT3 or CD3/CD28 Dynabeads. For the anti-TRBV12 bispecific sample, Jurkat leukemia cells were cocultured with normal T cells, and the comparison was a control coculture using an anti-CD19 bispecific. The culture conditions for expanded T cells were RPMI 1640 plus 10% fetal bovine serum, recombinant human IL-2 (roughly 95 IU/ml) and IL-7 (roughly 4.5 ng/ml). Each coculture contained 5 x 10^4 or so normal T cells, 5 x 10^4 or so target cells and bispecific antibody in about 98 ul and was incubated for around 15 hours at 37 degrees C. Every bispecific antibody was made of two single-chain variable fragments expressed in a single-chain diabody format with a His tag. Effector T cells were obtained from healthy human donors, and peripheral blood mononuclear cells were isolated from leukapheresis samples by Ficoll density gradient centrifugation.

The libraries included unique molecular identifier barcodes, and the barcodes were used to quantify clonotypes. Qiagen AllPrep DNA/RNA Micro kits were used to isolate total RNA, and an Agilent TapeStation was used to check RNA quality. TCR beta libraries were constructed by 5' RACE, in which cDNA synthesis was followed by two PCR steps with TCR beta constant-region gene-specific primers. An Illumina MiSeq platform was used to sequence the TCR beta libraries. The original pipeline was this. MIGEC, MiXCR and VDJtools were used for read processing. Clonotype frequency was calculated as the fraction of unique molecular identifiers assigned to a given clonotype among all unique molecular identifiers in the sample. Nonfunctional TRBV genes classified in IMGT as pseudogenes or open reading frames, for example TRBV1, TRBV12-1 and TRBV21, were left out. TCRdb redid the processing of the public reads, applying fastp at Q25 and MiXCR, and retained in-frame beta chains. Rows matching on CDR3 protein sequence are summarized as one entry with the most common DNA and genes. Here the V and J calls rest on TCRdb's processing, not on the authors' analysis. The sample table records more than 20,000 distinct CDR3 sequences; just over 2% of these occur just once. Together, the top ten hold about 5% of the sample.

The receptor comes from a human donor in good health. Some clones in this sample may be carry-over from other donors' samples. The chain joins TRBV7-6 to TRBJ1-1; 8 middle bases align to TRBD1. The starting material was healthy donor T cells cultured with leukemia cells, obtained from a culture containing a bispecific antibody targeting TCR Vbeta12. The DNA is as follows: TGTGCCAGCAGCTTACTAGGCGGACAGGGTCCTGGGAACACTGAAGCTTTCTTT. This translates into CASSLLGGQGPGNTEAFF.